This entry describes one T cell receptor beta chain. Mismatch with germline at one junction end may stem from a read error. The data stem from a study of beta chain features in type 1 diabetes. The CDR3 consists of 17 residues. Germline lookup yields CDR1 GTSNPN and CDR2 SVGIG (reference sequence). Every isolated RNA sample was fully reverse transcribed, so sequencing captured expressed TCRB transcripts. Here immunoSEQ multiplex PCR was the method, and the copy in TCRdb shows in-frame clones only, minus some. The table has 360,000 or so clones, about 19% seen once; the top ten hold about 0.045%. A single heparinised draw of 95 to 150 mL on average was taken per donor. Every sorted population was more than 95% pure.

The specimen was naive CD4+ T cells from blood. The TCR originated in a woman aged 18-35 years in good health. The chain uses TRBV30 and TRBJ2-3; 9 nucleotides agree with TRBD2. The CDR3 sequence is CAWRGAGGLTSTDTQNF. The CDR3 nucleotides are TGTGCCTGGAGGGGAGCGGGGGGCCTAACCAGCACAGATACGCAGAATTTT. Together with reference TRBV30 and TRBJ2-3, the CDR3 gives the full variable domain: SQTIHQWPATLVQPVGSPLSLECTVEGTSNPNLYWYRQAAGRGLQLLFYSVGIGQISSEVPQNLSASRPQDRQFILSSKKLLLSDSGFYLCAWRGAGGLTSTDTQNFGPGTRLTVL.